The source of this T cell receptor beta chain is a study of CD8+CD57+ T cells in acquired aplastic anemia listed by TCRdb under 2018. Broadly, across the study: A mean of approximately 3 ug of DNA, ranging from roughly 0.19 to 27.4 ug, was extracted from sorted CD4+ and CD8+ cells. CD8+CD57+ expansion was defined as a frequency above the mean frequency observed in healthy subjects. Beyond this particular receptor, the publication reports: Patients and healthy controls showed no significant difference in CD8+ Simpson's diversity (P=0.060). Twenty-nine CD8+ CDR3 sequences were shared between patients and controls but appeared highly expressed in patients and within their immunodominant clones.

The patients picked for sequencing were ones in whom flow cytometry had shown an expansion of CD8+CD57+ cells. Every patient had a diagnosis of severe acquired aplastic anemia based on International Study of Aplastic Anemia and Agranulocytosis and Camitta criteria. Patients had received no therapy at the time of blood sampling. TCR repertoires of sorted CD4+ and CD8+ blood T cells from severe aplastic anemia patients and healthy subjects were deep-sequenced in the study. Patients were enrolled under clinicaltrials.gov protocols 00001620, 01623167, 00001397, 00071045, 00081523 and 00961064 in the USA. Ficoll-Paque density gradient centrifugation was used to isolate peripheral blood mononuclear cells. Before DNA extraction, CD4+ and CD8+ T cells were sorted by FACS or by magnetic beads. Genomic DNA served as template for TCR beta VDJ combination and CDR3 sequence profiling. TCR repertoire sequencing was run on an Illumina HiSeq 2000. Concerning the study's data processing: Repertoires were assessed using TRBV/TRBJ rearrangement plots, CDR3 size and DJ length profiles, and Simpson's diversity index. The most abundant DNA sequence in the deep sequencing data was defined as the immunodominant clone. CDR3 amino acid sequences were screened for sharing across subjects and compared with published repertoires and the VDJdb database. TCRdb ran its own pipeline on the public reads, namely fastp trimming at Q25 and MiXCR clone calling, and kept in-frame beta chains. CDR3 protein duplicates are merged, each entry listing the most common genes and DNA. TCRdb assigned the V and J calls; the authors' analysis was not used. Across this sample there are over 250,000 distinct CDR3 sequences, with 45% to 65% seen only once. The leading ten clones occupy under 1.5% of the sample.

Remarks on this clonotype: There is no known antigen for this receptor. The record has no base qualities; no much larger clone is one base away.

From the cysteine up to the phenylalanine, the CDR3 has a length of 15 residues. Left in the record is the CDR3 DNA by itself, 45 bases read in frame from the first base. Cut back by 4 bases and 1 base, the V and J ends lie 17 bases apart. The germline V gene sets CDR1 to SQVTM and CDR2 to ANQGSEA. In this chain, TRBV29-1 is recombined with TRBJ2-7, with no reliable assignment of the D segment. This receptor was obtained from a human donor with aplastic anemia. Sequencing was done on a sample of sorted CD4+, CD8+, or CD8+CD57+ T cells (not recorded which) from PBMCs. Read as DNA, the sequence is TGCAGCGTTGTGAAGGGCCTCCAACGGTCCTACGAGCAGTACTTC. This is translated as CSVVKGLQRSYEQYF.